Sequencing of this T cell receptor (beta chain) was carried out in a study of technical replicates of blood from several donors. This table comes from immunoSEQ multiplex PCR, and its TCRdb copy is limited to in-frame clones, with some not included. The data show 60,000 to 70,000 clones, roughly 86% seen once. The CDR3 has 16 amino acids. CDR1 is SGHTS and CDR2 is YDEGEE in the germline V gene. The V segment lost 0 bases and the J segment 4 bases; nucleotides outside the gene matches: 4. Sequenced sample: PBMCs. The chain links TRBV5-8 to TRBJ2-2, with 9 bases aligning to TRBD2. This TCR was sampled from a human donor in good health. Some clones in this sample may be carry-over from other donors' samples. The CDR3 is CASSLGRGGPTGELFF. As DNA, the CDR3 is TGTGCCAGCAGCTTGGGGCGGGGGGGCCCCACCGGGGAGCTGTTTTTT.